This T cell receptor (beta chain) originates from a study of blood T cells in healthy people across ages (dated by TCRdb to between 2014 and 2017). Notes on the research overall: In model experiments, roughly one uniquely barcoded TCR beta cDNA molecule per two T cells was captured by template switching. Using deep sequencing normalized with unique cDNA molecular identifiers, the study measured how TCR beta repertoire diversity changes with age. The donors were split into four age groups: young (average 16 years), middle-aged (over 35), aged (approximately 59) and long-lived (approximately 80). To avoid experimental bias, donors of different ages were spread randomly across the sequencing lanes. Two additional independent replicas of 1 million unique cDNA reads from the same blood draw were analyzed for two donors (one aged 18 to 30 and one aged 80 or older).

For this clonotype: No cognate antigen has been identified for it. Compared with germline, one end of the junction differs, possibly owing to a read error.

The library was prepared using 5' RACE. Sequencing took place on an Illumina HiSeq 2500. A second PCR of about 7 to 12 cycles was run with a J-beta primer mix and a sample-barcoded 5' primer. Each TCR beta cDNA molecule received a unique molecular identifier from a template-switch 5' adaptor carrying 12 random nucleotides. Each sample yielded at least 2.5 million CDR3-containing paired-end reads. First-strand cDNA synthesis was performed from all RNA using the Mint cDNA synthesis kit, with priming by a TRBC-specific oligonucleotide. Following uracil-DNA glycosylase treatment, a first 18-cycle PCR with universal primers M1SS and BC2_uni_R was performed on all cDNA. In the original analysis: Normalization of each sample was performed by random selection of 1 million high-quality reads, each carrying a distinct molecular identifier. Instead of being binned into consensus sequences, reads that shared molecular identifiers were thrown out. MiTCR, with a Q25 quality threshold and the strictest error-elimination algorithm, was used for CDR3 identification, clonotype clustering and error correction. A nonparametric unseen species model using Euler transformation provided a lower-bound estimate of total TCR beta diversity. Using fastp trimming at Q25 and MiXCR clonotype assembly, TCRdb reanalyzed the public sequencing data and kept in-frame beta chains. Each entry merges the rows of one CDR3 protein and shows their most common DNA and genes. The V and J calls were not made by the authors but by TCRdb's processing. The sample has 950,000 to 1,200,000 distinct CDR3 sequences on record, under 40% of them singletons. The top ten clonotypes cover 13% of the sample.

The donors were some 36 Caucasian individuals from Russia, aged 6 to 90 years, who were systemically healthy. Each donor gave about 10 milliliters of peripheral blood, drawn into EDTA-treated Vacutainer tubes. Ficoll-Paque density-gradient centrifugation was used to isolate PBMCs, with at least 6.5 million per sample. Trizol reagent was used to extract total RNA from PBMCs, with at least 5 micrograms per sample. For every donor, flow cytometry on a PBMC aliquot measured the percentage of naive CD45RAhigh/CD27high T cells. What the study reported, not specific to this receptor: The percentage of naive T cells measured by flow cytometry correlated strongly with observed TCR beta diversity. Because donor CMV infection status was unknown, age-related changes in expanded clonotypes were potentially confounded. Compared with the aged group, the long-lived group had more naive CD4+ T cells, fewer expanded clones and increased TCR diversity, a pattern suggesting age selection. Estimates of total diversity based on one million sequenced T cells were considered lower bounds and underestimates. Conclusive comparison of naive and antigen-experienced compartments was prevented by the profiling of bulk unsorted PBMCs. As age increased, observed TCR beta diversity per million T cells dropped in a roughly linear way, and a significant reduction was already evident by age 40.

The CDR3 spans 13 residues, from the cysteine through the phenylalanine. Only the CDR3 region is kept as DNA, spanning 39 bases read in frame from base 1. Sequenced: blood. This TCR was recovered from a man between 18 and 35 years old in good health. This chain joins TRBV12-3 or TRBV12-4 to TRBJ2-3; the D gene assignment is ambiguous. The CDR3 amino acid sequence is: CASSSGSADAQYF. The nucleotide sequence reads TGTGCCAGCAGTTCCGGGTCCGCAGATGCGCAGTATTTT.